This T cell receptor (beta chain) was recorded in a study of blood T cell repertoires in COVID-19. Overall study context: Donors in the United States, Italy and Spain gave samples during acute or convalescent COVID-19. Sources were T cells, B-cell-depleted T cells, or PBMCs; the material itself was cDNA or gDNA.

Original data processing: Estimation of nucleated cell counts relied on the amplification of reference gene primers. The table came from immunoSEQ multiplex PCR; TCRdb's copy has only in-frame clones and leaves some out. V and J calls and clone size are given by that table; D and trimming were obtained from the DNA. The sample comprises about 76,000 clones, under 95% of which are singletons, and under 6.5% rests with the top ten. Germline loops: CDR1 KGHSH, CDR2 LQKENI. This CDR3 is built from 15 residues. The V end lost 2 bases, the J end lost 4 bases, and 11 bases lay between the germline ends. The chain is built from TRBV18 and TRBJ2-2; possibly TRBD1 for D (6 bases). Sequencing was performed on peripheral blood. The clonotype was recovered from a human donor in a cohort sampled during active COVID-19. This chain's CDR3 is CASSPRQVGTGELFF. The CDR3 DNA reads TGTGCCAGCTCACCAAGACAGGTGGGCACCGGGGAGCTGTTTTTT. Together with reference TRBV18 and TRBJ2-2, the CDR3 gives the full variable domain: NAGVMQNPRHLVRRRGQEARLRCSPMKGHSHVYWYRQLPEEGLKFMVYLQKENIIDESGMPKERFSAEFPKEGPSILRIQQVVRGDSAAYFCASSPRQVGTGELFFGEGSRLTVL.